This TCR beta chain was captured by sequencing in a study of OX40 agonist ivuxolimab in advanced cancers. General notes on the study: Ivuxolimab, which targeted the costimulatory receptor OX40 (CD134), was an agonistic, fully human IgG2 monoclonal antibody. The paper covers the monotherapy dose-escalation part of the phase I ivuxolimab trial, which included N ≈ 50 patients. Intravenous ivuxolimab was administered to patients every 2 weeks at six dose levels: 0.01, 0.1, 0.3, 1.5, 3 and 10 mg/kg. Among the 52 dose-escalation patients, around 19 had hepatocellular carcinoma, 15 or so melanoma, 9 renal cell carcinoma and 9 head and neck cancer. The purpose of peripheral TCRbeta sequencing was to test whether ivuxolimab changed TCR sequence diversity and led to clonal T-cell expansion. A male proportion of roughly 80% and a mean age of approximately 60 years, ranging from about 23 to 79, were recorded for the dose-escalation cohort. Prior anti-PD-1, anti-PD-L1 or anti-CTLA-4 therapy was permitted, and checkpoint inhibitors had been received by roughly 40% of dose-escalation patients. Three dose-escalation patients achieved partial responses, one with hepatocellular carcinoma and two with cutaneous melanoma.

The trial excluded patients who had a history of autoimmune disease or were on systemic immunosuppression. In every dose cohort, peripheral blood was drawn for TCR sequencing at baseline, cycle 4 day 1, and cycle 7 day 1. The samples were drawn from a first-in-human, open-label, multicenter phase I dose-escalation trial of ivuxolimab. The trial enrolled adults with locally advanced or metastatic head and neck squamous cell, hepatocellular, melanoma or renal cell carcinoma. Before TCR sequencing, CD4+ T cells and CD8+ T cells were sorted from peripheral blood as separate populations. A note on this clone: The target of this receptor is not known. Within one base of it there is no much larger clone, and no base qualities were kept.

To sequence the TCRbeta CDR3 region, genomic DNA was isolated from the sorted cells. The immunoSEQ Assay was used to sequence the TCRbeta CDR3 regions. TCRdb re-hosts the immuneACCESS table, in-frame sequences only. Its copies lack some clones; in the studies checked, an unresolved V gene accounts for under half of them, and the cause for the rest is not known. The sample table contains about 26,000 clones; only one count was recorded for 83% of them. Around 12% of the sample rests with the top ten. The full study reports these points: Low levels of normalized T-cell clonal expansion were also seen in some nonresponding patients. At doses of 0.1 to 3.0 mg/kg, clonal expansion of both CD4+ and CD8+ blood T cells was observed from baseline to week 6. In the 0.1-3.0 mg/kg groups, partial responders had among the lowest normalized peripheral clonal expansion, particularly in CD8+ T cells. Antigen specificity was not determined for the clonally expanded peripheral T cells. After ivuxolimab, expanded clones were on average more numerous among CD8+ T cells than among CD4+ T cells.

The sequence was obtained from an adult with an advanced solid tumor such as melanoma, head and neck, liver or kidney cancer. The specimen was CD4+ or CD8+ T cells sorted from blood, collected in a trial of the OX40 agonist ivuxolimab.

The nucleotide sequence is given as TGTGCCAGCAGTCCCAACTTCCCGGACGAGCAGTACTTC. Its protein is CASSPNFPDEQYF. The receptor chain draws on TRBV27 and TRBJ2-7; the D gene cannot be resolved reliably. The germline V gene (reference sequence) sets CDR1 to MNHEY and CDR2 to SMNVEV. V loses 5 bases, J loses 5 bases, and the germline ends lie 13 bases apart. Reading from cysteine to phenylalanine, the CDR3 counts 13 amino acids. Kept here is only the CDR3 DNA, which spans 39 bases and is read in frame from base 1.